What follows are 18 T cell receptor beta chains derived from one specimen sequenced in a study of beta chain features in type 1 diabetes. Expressed TCRB transcripts were sequenced because the entire RNA isolate underwent reverse transcription. Profiling relied on immunoSEQ multiplex PCR, and the TCRdb table lists in-frame clones only, not all of them. The sample records about 360,000 clones, around 13% being singletons. Sequences were obtained from naive CD4+ T cells from blood. These receptors were collected from a man younger than 35 in good health.

The chain has TRBV7-2 and TRBJ1-1; no reliable D call. Germline V lookup: CDR1 SGHTA, CDR2 FQGNSA. The V end was cut by 5 bases, the J end by 4 bases, with 17 bases between. The CDR3 has 15 amino acids. CDR3 sequence: CASSRNPPGGTEAFF. The CDR3 coding sequence is TGTGCCAGCAGCCGAAACCCGCCGGGTGGCACTGAAGCTTTCTTT.

This clone was counted a few times. The chain combines TRBV18 with TRBJ2-5; TRBD2 matches at 7 bases. The DNA end lines up better with TRBJ2-7; the J call may be wrong. The CDR3 sequence is 14 residues long. Per the germline V gene, CDR1 is KGHSH and CDR2 is LQKENI. The CDR3 coding sequence is TGTGCCAGCTCAGCCGGGACTAAATCCTACGAGCAGTACTTC. It encodes CASSAGTKSYEQYF.

J is TRBJ2-6 and V is TRBV4-1; maybe TRBD2 (5 bases). This CDR3 comprises 16 residues. Germline values: CDR1 MGHRA, CDR2 YSYEKL. V was pared by 2 bases and J by 0 bases, with 8 bases between. CDR3 loop: CASSQRGSSGANVLTF. The CDR3 DNA sequence: TGCGCCAGCAGCCAACGGGGATCCTCTGGGGCCAACGTCCTGACTTTC.

This clone was counted only a few times. The chain has TRBV4-2 and TRBJ2-7; D uncertain. The length of the CDR3 is 18 residues. Trimming left V 0 bases short and J 2 bases short, with 20 bases between. Germline lookup yields CDR1 LGHNA and CDR2 YNFKEQ. As DNA, the CDR3 is TGTGCCAGCAGCCAAGATCTCTCTGGCCTAGTTCCGGCCTACGAGCAGTACTTC. Protein product: CASSQDLSGLVPAYEQYF.

The chain couples TRBV11-2 to TRBJ2-7, with a possible D match to TRBD2 (5 bases). Germline V CDR1 and CDR2: SGHAT, FQNNGV. The CDR3 consists of 14 residues. The V gene lost 0 bases and the J gene lost 1 base, with 7 bases spanning the gap. The DNA for the CDR3 is TGTGCCAGCAGCTTAGATCGGGATTCCTACGAGCAGTACTTC. Residues: CASSLDRDSYEQYF.

This chain links TRBV2 with TRBJ2-7; 8 bases align to TRBD2. There are 14 residues in the CDR3. The V gene end was trimmed by 6 bases and the J gene end by 1 base; junction bases not matched to a gene: 5. Looked up from germline, CDR1 is SNHLY and CDR2 is FYNNEI. The DNA of the CDR3 is TGTGCCAGCAGATCGGGAGGGGTGTCCTACGAGCAGTACTTC. Amino acid sequence: CASRSGGVSYEQYF.

The table lists this clone with a few counts. V and J are TRBV9 and TRBJ1-2; tentatively, D is TRBD1 (6 bases). The CDR3 has 14 residues. Per germline, CDR1 SGDLS and CDR2 YYNGEE. V dropped 0 bases and J dropped 7 bases, with 13 bases sitting between them. For the CDR3, the DNA is TGTGCCAGCAGCGTAGTATCAGGGGCCGGTGGCTACACCTTC. Translating it yields CASSVVSGAGGYTF. Filled out from reference TRBV9 and TRBJ1-2, the complete variable domain reads DSGVTQTPKHLITATGQRVTLRCSPRSGDLSVYWYQQSLDQGLQFLIQYYNGEERAKGNILERFSAQQFPDLHSELNLSSLELGDSALYFCASSVVSGAGGYTFGSGTRLTVV.

The rearrangement joins TRBV25-1 to TRBJ2-3; the D is unclear. The length of the CDR3 is 13 residues. Germline V gene data show CDR1 as MGHDK and CDR2 as SYGVNS. Trimming pared 3 bases from V and 3 bases from J, leaving 7 bases between. This CDR3 reads CASSETGTDTQYF. The CDR3 coding sequence is TGTGCCAGCAGTGAGACCGGGACAGATACGCAGTATTTT.

This clone was counted between two and nine times. V and J are TRBV29-1 and TRBJ2-3, with 9 bases identical to TRBD2. Germline CDR1 SQVTM, CDR2 ANQGSEA. The V and J ends lost 2 bases and 4 bases, in that order; junction bases with no gene match: 7. CDR3 size: 15 residues. The CDR3 DNA is TGCAGCGTTGAAAAATTAGCGGGAGCAGCAGATACGCAGTATTTT. Translation: CSVEKLAGAADTQYF.

This clone was seen a handful of times. The rearrangement links TRBV29-1 to TRBJ1-1, with TRBD1 matching over 7 bases. Germline V gene lookup returns CDR1 SQVTM and CDR2 ANQGSEA. The J segment lost 5 bases and the V segment lost 5 bases, leaving 8 bases of the junction unmatched. This CDR3 comprises 13 residues. Here the CDR3 reads CSVTTQQGTEAFF. The DNA of the CDR3 is TGCAGCGTTACGACCCAACAGGGGACTGAAGCTTTCTTT.

This clone has just a few counts. The CDR3 here is CASSEARGYEQYF. The CDR3 nucleotides read TGTGCCAGCAGTGAAGCCCGGGGGTACGAGCAGTACTTC. The chain has TRBV6-1 and TRBJ2-7, with TRBD2 as a possible D gene (6 bases). The germline V and J ends were trimmed by 0 bases and 4 bases, with 7 bases remaining between them. This CDR3 comprises 13 residues. Germline CDR1 and CDR2: MNHNS and SASEGT.

Only a few counts were recorded for this clone. The genes are TRBV12-5 and TRBJ2-2; 10 nucleotides line up with TRBD2. V shed 0 bases and J 1 base; nucleotides not matched to a gene: 11. The CDR3 totals 20 residues. In germline, CDR1 is LGHNT, CDR2 FRNRAP. The CDR3 nucleotides read TGTGCTAGTGGTTTGGTACGGGTTGGCGCTAGCGGGGGGAACACCGGGGAGCTGTTTTTT. It yields the protein CASGLVRVGASGGNTGELFF.

V and J are TRBV11-2 and TRBJ2-1; D might be TRBD2 (6 bases). Trimming shortened V by 5 bases and J by 7 bases, and 12 bases separated the two germline ends. The germline gives CDR1 SGHAT, CDR2 FQNNGV. The CDR3 sequence is 13 residues long. CDR3 loop: CASSRRTKNEQFF. In DNA, the CDR3 is TGTGCCAGCAGCCGAAGGACTAAGAATGAGCAGTTCTTC. Full variable domain (rest looked up from reference TRBV11-2 and TRBJ2-1): EAGVAQSPRYKIIEKRQSVAFWCNPISGHATLYWYQQILGQGPKLLIQFQNNGVVDDSQLPKDRFSAERLKGVDSTLKIQPAKLEDSAVYLCASSRRTKNEQFFGPGTRLTVL.

This clone has only a few counts. This chain joins TRBV30 and TRBJ2-1; possibly TRBD2 for D (5 bases). V was clipped by 0 bases and J by 9 bases, with 9 bases between them. The CDR3 loop spans 12 amino acids. The germline gives CDR1 GTSNPN, CDR2 SVGIG (reference sequence). The CDR3 spells CAWSVLRGEQFF. The CDR3 nucleotides are TGTGCCTGGAGTGTACTCCGGGGTGAGCAGTTCTTC.

This clone was seen only a few times. V usage is TRBV7-2 and J usage is TRBJ2-1; 10 bases agree with TRBD2. The CDR3 is made up of 17 amino acids. V lost 3 bases, J lost 6 bases, and 11 bases stayed unmatched. Germline CDR1 is SGHTA and CDR2 is FQGNSA. The CDR3 DNA is TGTGCCAGCAGCTTCGCGAGCGGGAGGGACAGTAGCAATGAGCAGTTCTTC. Translating it yields CASSFASGRDSSNEQFF.

This chain joins TRBV15 and TRBJ1-1, with TRBD1 matching over 7 bases. The germline CDR1 and CDR2 sequences are LNHNV and YYDKDF (reference sequence). V lost 0 bases, J lost 4 bases, and 5 bases stayed unmatched. There are 15 residues in the CDR3. This CDR3 reads CATSRDRRGLTEAFF. The CDR3 DNA follows: TGTGCCACCAGCAGAGATCGTAGGGGGCTCACTGAAGCTTTCTTT.

The J gene is TRBJ2-5, the V gene TRBV5-4; 7 bases match TRBD1. Germline trimming cut 3 bases from V and 4 bases from J; bases unmatched to any gene: 3. In germline, CDR1 is SGHNT, CDR2 YYREEE (reference sequence). This CDR3 contains 13 residues. CDR3 DNA sequence: TGTGCCAGCAGCTGGGCAGGGGGAGAGACCCAGTACTTC. Translating gives CASSWAGGETQYF.

V is TRBV19 and J is TRBJ1-2, with 8 bases identical to TRBD1. This CDR3 has 15 residues. The V and J ends lost 5 bases and 5 bases, in that order; junction bases with no gene match: 10. The germline V gene encodes CDR1 LNHDA and CDR2 SQIVND (reference sequence). CDR3 nucleotide sequence: TGTGCCAGTAGTGCCCCCCGGACAGGGATATATGGCTACACCTTC. This sequence encodes CASSAPRTGIYGYTF.